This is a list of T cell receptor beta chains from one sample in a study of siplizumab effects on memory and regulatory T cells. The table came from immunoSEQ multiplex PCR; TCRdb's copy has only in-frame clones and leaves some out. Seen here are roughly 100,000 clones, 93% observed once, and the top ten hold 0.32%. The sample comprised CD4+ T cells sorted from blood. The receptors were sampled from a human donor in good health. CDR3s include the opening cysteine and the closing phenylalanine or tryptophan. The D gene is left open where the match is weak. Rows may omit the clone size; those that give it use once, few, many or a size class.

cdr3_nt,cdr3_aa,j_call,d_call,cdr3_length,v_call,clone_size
TGTGCCAGCGGTCTCTCTGGGGCCAACGTCCTGACTTTC,CASGLSGANVLTF,TRBJ2-6,.,13,TRBV7-9,.
TGTGCCAGCAGCTCCGACAGGGGAATGACTGAAGCTTTCTTT,CASSSDRGMTEAFF,TRBJ1-1,TRBD1,14,TRBV6-5,.
TGTGCCTGGAATGGCAACGGCCTCGGCGAGCAGTACTTC,CAWNGNGLGEQYF,TRBJ2-7,.,13,TRBV30,.
TGTGCCAGCAGTGTGGGACTAGCGGGAAGAACTTACGAGCAGTACTTC,CASSVGLAGRTYEQYF,TRBJ2-7,TRBD2,16,TRBV6-6,.
TGTGCCAGCAGCTCACTAGCGGGAGGGCCAGATACGCAGTATTTT,CASSSLAGGPDTQYF,TRBJ2-3,TRBD2,15,TRBV6-1,.
TGTGCCAGCAGCTTAAATCCGGGCGGAGGCGGGGAGCTGTTTTTT,CASSLNPGGGGELFF,TRBJ2-2,.,15,TRBV7-2,.
TGTGCCAGCAGCTCGGTCCGGGACAGGGGAACCTATGGCTACACCTTC,CASSSVRDRGTYGYTF,TRBJ1-2,TRBD1,16,TRBV11-2,.
TGCGCCAGCAGCCAAGAGGGGGGGACACGCAGCTATGGCTACACCTTC,CASSQEGGTRSYGYTF,TRBJ1-2,.,16,TRBV4-1,.
TGTGCCTGGAGTGTAAGGAACGACAATGAGCAGTTCTTC,CAWSVRNDNEQFF,TRBJ2-1,.,13,TRBV30,once
TGTGCCAGCAGCCTGGCGGGAGGGACAGACTCCTACGAGCAGTACTTC,CASSLAGGTDSYEQYF,TRBJ2-7,TRBD2,16,TRBV7-6,.
TGTGCCTGGAATGAGGGTGGGGCTAATGAAAAACTGTTTTTT,CAWNEGGANEKLFF,TRBJ1-4,.,14,TRBV30,.
TGTGCCAGCAGTCAAAACAGGCCACTAGCCAAAAACATTCAGTACTTC,CASSQNRPLAKNIQYF,TRBJ2-4,.,16,TRBV6-4,.
TGTGCCACCAGCAGAGATCGGGGAGGAGAGACCCAGTACTTC,CATSRDRGGETQYF,TRBJ2-5,.,14,TRBV15,.
TGTGCCAGCTCACCACTCGGCGGGAGAACAGATACGCAGTATTTT,CASSPLGGRTDTQYF,TRBJ2-3,TRBD2,15,TRBV18,.
TGTGCCAGCAGCTTAGTAGTGGGGGCCGTAGATACGCAGTATTTT,CASSLVVGAVDTQYF,TRBJ2-3,.,15,TRBV7-9,.
TGCGCCAGCAGTGAAGCGTCTAGCGGGAACCATTTCACAGATACGCAGTATTTT,CASSEASSGNHFTDTQYF,TRBJ2-3,TRBD2,18,TRBV10-1,.